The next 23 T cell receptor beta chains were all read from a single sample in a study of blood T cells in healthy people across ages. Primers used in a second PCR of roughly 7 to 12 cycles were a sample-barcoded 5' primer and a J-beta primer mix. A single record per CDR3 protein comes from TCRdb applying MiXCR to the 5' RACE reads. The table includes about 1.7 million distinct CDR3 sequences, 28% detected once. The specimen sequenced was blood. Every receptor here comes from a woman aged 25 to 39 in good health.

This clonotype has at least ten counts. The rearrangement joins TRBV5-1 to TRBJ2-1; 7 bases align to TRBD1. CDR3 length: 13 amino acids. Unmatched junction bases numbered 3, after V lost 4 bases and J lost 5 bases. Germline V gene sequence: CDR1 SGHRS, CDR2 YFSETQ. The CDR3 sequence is CASSADRDNEQFF. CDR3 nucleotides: TGCGCCAGCAGCGCTGACAGGGACAATGAGCAGTTCTTC.

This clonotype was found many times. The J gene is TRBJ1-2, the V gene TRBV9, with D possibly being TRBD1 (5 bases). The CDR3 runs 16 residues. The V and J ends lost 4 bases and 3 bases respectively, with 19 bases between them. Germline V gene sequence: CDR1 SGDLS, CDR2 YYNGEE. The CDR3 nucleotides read TGTGCCAGCAGCCCTACGGGAGGGGTTATGGACTATGGCTACACCTTC. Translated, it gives CASSPTGGVMDYGYTF.

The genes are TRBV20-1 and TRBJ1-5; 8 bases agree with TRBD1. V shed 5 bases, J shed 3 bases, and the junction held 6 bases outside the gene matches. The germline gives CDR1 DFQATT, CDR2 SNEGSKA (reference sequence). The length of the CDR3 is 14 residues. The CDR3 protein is CSASGTGSNQPQHF. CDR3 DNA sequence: TGCAGTGCTTCCGGGACAGGCTCCAATCAGCCCCAGCATTTT.

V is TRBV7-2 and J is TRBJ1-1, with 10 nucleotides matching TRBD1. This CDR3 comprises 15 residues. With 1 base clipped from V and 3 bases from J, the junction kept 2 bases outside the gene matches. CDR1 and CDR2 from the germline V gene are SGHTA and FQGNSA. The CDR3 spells CASSLGDRGHTEAFF. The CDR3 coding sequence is TGTGCCAGCAGCTTAGGGGACAGGGGACACACTGAAGCTTTCTTT.

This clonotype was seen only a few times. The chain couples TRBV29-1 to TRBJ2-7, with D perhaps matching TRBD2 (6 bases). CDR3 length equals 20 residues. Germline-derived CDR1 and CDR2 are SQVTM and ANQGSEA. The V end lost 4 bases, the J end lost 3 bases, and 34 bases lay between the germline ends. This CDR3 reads CSVVDLGLRSSKGYGYEQYF. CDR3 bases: TGCAGCGTTGTAGACCTGGGACTCCGTAGCAGCAAGGGTTACGGCTACGAGCAGTACTTC.

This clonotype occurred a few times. CDR3 in amino acids: CASRSSGLEQYF. The CDR3 region has the DNA TGTGCCAGCAGATCCTCAGGGCTCGAGCAGTACTTC. This chain connects TRBV7-9 to TRBJ2-7; D is possibly TRBD1 (5 bases). The CDR3 runs 12 residues. CDR1 and CDR2 from the germline V gene are SEHNR and FQNEAQ (reference sequence). Trimming left V 6 bases short and J 6 bases short, with 12 bases between. Full variable domain (missing parts from reference TRBV7-9 and TRBJ2-7): DTGVSQNPRHKITKRGQNVTFRCDPISEHNRLYWYRQTLGQGPEFLTYFQNEAQLEKSRLLSDRFSAERPKGSFSTLEIQRTEQGDSAMYLCASRSSGLEQYFGPGTRLTVT.

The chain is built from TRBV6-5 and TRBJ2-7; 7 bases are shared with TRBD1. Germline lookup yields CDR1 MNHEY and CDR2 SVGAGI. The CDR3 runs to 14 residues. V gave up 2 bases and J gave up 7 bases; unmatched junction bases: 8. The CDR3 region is CASSYHRQGGEQYF. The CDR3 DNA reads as TGTGCCAGCAGTTACCACCGACAGGGTGGTGAGCAGTACTTC.

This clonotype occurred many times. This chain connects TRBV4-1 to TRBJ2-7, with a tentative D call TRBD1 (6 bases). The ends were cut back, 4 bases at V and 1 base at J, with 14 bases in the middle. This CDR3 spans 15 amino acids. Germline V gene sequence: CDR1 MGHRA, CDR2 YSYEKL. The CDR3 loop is CASSPTRDTSYEQYF. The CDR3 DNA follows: TGCGCCAGCAGCCCTACGAGGGACACTTCCTACGAGCAGTACTTC.

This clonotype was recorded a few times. The CDR3 nucleotides are TGTGCCAGCAGGGCCCCACAGAGTTTGGATTCACCCCTCCACTTT. Translating gives CASRAPQSLDSPLHF. The chain employs TRBV6-4 and TRBJ1-6; unclear D gene. CDR3 length equals 15 residues. Germline V gene sequence: CDR1 MRHNA, CDR2 SNTAGT. V was cut by 6 bases and J by 8 bases, with 17 bases left in between.

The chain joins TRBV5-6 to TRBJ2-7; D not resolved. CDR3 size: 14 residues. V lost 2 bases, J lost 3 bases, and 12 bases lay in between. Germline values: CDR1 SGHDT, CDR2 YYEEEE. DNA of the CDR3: TGTGCCAGCAGCTTAGGACGGCCGCACTACGAGCAGTACTTC. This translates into CASSLGRPHYEQYF.

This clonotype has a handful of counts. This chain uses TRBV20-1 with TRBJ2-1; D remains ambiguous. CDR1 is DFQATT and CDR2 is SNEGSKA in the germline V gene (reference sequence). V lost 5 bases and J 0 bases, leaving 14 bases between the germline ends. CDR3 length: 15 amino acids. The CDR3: CSAPPQAGSYNEQFF. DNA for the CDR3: TGCAGTGCTCCACCCCAGGCAGGCTCCTACAATGAGCAGTTCTTC.

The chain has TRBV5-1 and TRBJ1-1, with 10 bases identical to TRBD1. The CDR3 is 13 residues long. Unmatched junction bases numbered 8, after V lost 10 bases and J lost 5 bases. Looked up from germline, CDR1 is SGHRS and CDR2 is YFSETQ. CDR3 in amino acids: CAGRQGASTEAFF. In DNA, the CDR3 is TGCGCCGGTCGACAGGGGGCGAGTACTGAAGCTTTCTTT.

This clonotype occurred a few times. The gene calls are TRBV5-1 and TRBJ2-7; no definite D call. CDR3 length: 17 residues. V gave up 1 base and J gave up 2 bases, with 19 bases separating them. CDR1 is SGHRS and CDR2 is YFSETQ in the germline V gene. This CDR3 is CASSLSPASGITYEQYF. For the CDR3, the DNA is TGCGCCAGCAGCTTGAGCCCGGCCTCTGGGATTACCTACGAGCAGTACTTC.

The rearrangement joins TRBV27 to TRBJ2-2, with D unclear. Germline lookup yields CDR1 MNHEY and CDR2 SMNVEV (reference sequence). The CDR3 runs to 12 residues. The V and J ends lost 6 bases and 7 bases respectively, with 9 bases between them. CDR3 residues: CASSQLHGELFF. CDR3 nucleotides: TGTGCCAGCAGCCAACTACACGGGGAGCTGTTTTTT.

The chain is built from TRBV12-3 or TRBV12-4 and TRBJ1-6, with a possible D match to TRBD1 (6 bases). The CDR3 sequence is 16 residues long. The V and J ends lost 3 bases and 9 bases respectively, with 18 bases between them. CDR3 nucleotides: TGTGCCAGCAGTTTGAATGGACAGAGGAACGGTTCACCCCTCCACTTT. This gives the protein CASSLNGQRNGSPLHF.

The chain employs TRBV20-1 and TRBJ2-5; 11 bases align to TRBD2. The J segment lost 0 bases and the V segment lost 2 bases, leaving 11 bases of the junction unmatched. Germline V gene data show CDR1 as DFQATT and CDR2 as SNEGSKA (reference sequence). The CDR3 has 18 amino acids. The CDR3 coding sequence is TGCAGTGCTAGACCCTCCTTTTTAGCGGGGGGGTACCAAGAGACCCAGTACTTC. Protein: CSARPSFLAGGYQETQYF.

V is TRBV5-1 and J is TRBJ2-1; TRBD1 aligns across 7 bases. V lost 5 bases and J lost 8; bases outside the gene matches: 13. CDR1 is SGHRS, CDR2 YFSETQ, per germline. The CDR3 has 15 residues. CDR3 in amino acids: CASRQTGTAYDEQFF. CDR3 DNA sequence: TGCGCCAGCAGACAAACCGGGACAGCTTACGATGAGCAGTTCTTC. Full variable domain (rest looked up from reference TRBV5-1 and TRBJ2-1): KAGVTQTPRYLIKTRGQQVTLSCSPISGHRSVSWYQQTPGQGLQFLFEYFSETQRNKGNFPGRFSGRQFSNSRSEMNVSTLELGDSALYLCASRQTGTAYDEQFFGPGTRLTVL.

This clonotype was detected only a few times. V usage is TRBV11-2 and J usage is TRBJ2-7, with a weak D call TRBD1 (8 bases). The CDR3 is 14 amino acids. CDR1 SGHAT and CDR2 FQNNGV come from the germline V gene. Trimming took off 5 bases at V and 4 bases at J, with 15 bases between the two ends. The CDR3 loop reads CASSTGGVPYEQYF. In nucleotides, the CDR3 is TGTGCCAGCAGCACAGGGGGGGTGCCTTACGAGCAGTACTTC. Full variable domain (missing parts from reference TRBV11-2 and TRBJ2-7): EAGVAQSPRYKIIEKRQSVAFWCNPISGHATLYWYQQILGQGPKLLIQFQNNGVVDDSQLPKDRFSAERLKGVDSTLKIQPAKLEDSAVYLCASSTGGVPYEQYFGPGTRLTVT.

The DNA for the CDR3 is TGCAGCGTTGAAGGGCCCCTCAATGGCTACACCTTC. Translation gives CSVEGPLNGYTF. The rearrangement links TRBV29-1 to TRBJ1-2; D unclear. V was pared by 1 base and J by 6 bases, with 9 bases between. The germline V gene encodes CDR1 SQVTM and CDR2 ANQGSEA. The CDR3 runs to 12 residues.

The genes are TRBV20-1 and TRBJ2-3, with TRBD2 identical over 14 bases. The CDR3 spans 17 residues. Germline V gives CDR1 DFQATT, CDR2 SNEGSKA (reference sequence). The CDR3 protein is CRVGLAGATRSVNTQYF. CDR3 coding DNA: TGCAGGGTGGGACTAGCGGGAGCCACTCGGTCAGTAAATACGCAGTATTTT.

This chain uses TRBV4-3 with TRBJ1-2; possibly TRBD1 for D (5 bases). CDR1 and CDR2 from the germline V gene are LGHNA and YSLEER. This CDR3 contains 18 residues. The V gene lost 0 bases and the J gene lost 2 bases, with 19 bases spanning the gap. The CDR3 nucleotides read TGCGCCAGCAGCCAAGATTACGCCTTCGGCAGGGCGAACTATGGCTACACCTTC. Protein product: CASSQDYAFGRANYGYTF.

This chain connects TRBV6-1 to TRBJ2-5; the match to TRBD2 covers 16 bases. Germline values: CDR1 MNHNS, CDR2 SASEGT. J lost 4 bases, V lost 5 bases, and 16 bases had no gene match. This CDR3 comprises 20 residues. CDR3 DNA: TGTGCCAGCAGTCGTACCCAAGGGACTAGCGGGAGGGCCGCCCGAGAGACCCAGTACTTC. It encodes CASSRTQGTSGRAARETQYF.

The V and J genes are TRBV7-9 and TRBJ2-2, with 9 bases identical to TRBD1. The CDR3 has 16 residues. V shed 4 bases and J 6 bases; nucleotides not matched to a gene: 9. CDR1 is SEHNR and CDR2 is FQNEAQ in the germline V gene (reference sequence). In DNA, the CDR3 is TGTGCCAGCAGCTGGACCGGGACAGGGAGTCCCGGGGAGCTGTTTTTT. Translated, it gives CASSWTGTGSPGELFF. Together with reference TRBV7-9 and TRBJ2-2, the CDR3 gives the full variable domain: DTGVSQNPRHKITKRGQNVTFRCDPISEHNRLYWYRQTLGQGPEFLTYFQNEAQLEKSRLLSDRFSAERPKGSFSTLEIQRTEQGDSAMYLCASSWTGTGSPGELFFGEGSRLTVL.